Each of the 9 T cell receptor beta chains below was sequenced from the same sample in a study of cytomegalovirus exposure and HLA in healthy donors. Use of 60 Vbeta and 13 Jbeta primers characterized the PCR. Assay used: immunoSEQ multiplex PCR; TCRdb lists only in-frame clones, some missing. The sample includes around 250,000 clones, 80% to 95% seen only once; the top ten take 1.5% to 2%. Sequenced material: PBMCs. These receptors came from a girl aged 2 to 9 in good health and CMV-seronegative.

CDR3 sequence reads: CSATGGWGYTF. The CDR3 nucleotides read TGCAGTGCTACAGGGGGCTGGGGCTACACCTTC. This rearrangement joins TRBV20-1 to TRBJ1-2, with 8 positions matching TRBD1. CDR1 and CDR2 from the germline V gene are DFQATT and SNEGSKA (reference sequence). The CDR3 spans 11 residues. The junction had 3 bases not matched to a gene; V was cut back by 4 bases and J by 8 bases.

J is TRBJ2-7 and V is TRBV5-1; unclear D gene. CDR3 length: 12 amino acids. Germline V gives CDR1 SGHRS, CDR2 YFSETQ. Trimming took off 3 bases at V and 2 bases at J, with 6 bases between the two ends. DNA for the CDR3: TGCGCCAGCAGCTCTACTACCTACGAGCAGTACTTC. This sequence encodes CASSSTTYEQYF.

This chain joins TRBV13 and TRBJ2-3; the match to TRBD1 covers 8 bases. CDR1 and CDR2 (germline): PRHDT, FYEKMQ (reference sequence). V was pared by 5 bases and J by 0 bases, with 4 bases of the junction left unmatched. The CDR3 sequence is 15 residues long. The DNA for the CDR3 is TGTGCCAGCAGCCACCGGACAGGGAGCACAGATACGCAGTATTTT. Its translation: CASSHRTGSTDTQYF.

The CDR3 loop is CASLRTGGGTDTQYF. CDR3 coding DNA: TGTGCCAGCCTCCGGACAGGGGGTGGCACAGATACGCAGTATTTT. The chain carries TRBV18 and TRBJ2-3; 10 bases match TRBD1. V lost 8 bases and J lost 1; bases outside the gene matches: 6. The V gene's germline CDR1 is KGHSH and CDR2 LQKENI. The CDR3 length is 15 residues.

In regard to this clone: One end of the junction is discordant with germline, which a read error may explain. The CDR3 DNA reads as TGTGCCAGCAGCTTAAGGGACAGGGGGCTGCCAAACTTC. Translating gives CASSLRDRGLPNF. The chain employs TRBV11-2 and TRBJ2-7; 12 nucleotides agree with TRBD1. CDR1 and CDR2 (germline): SGHAT, FQNNGV. CDR3 size: 13 residues.

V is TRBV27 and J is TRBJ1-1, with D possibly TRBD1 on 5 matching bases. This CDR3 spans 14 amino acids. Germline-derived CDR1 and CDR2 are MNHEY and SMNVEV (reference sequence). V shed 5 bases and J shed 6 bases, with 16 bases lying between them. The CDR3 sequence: CASSRGDLKAEAFF. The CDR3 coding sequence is TGTGCCAGCAGTAGGGGCGACCTTAAGGCTGAAGCTTTCTTT.

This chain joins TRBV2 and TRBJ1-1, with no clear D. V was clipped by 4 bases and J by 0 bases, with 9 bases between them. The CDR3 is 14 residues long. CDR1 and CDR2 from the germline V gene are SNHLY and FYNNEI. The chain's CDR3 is CASSGTFMNTEAFF. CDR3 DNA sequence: TGTGCCAGCAGTGGGACTTTCATGAACACTGAAGCTTTCTTT.

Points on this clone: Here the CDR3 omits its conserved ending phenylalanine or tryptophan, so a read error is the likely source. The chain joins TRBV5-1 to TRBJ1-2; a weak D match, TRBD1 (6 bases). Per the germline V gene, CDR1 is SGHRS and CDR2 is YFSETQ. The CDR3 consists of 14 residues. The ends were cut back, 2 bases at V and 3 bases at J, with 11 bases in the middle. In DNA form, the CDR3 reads TGCGCCAGCAGCTTCTCAGGGGCAGACTATGGCTACACCCTC. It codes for CASSFSGADYGYTL.

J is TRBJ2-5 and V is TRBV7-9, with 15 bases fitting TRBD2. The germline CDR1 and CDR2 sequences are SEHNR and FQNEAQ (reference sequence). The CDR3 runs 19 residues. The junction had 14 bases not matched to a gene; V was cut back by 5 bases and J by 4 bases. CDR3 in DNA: TGTGCCAGCAGCGCCGGGACTAGCGGGAGGAGGGGAGGGAGAGAGACCCAGTACTTC. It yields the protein CASSAGTSGRRGGRETQYF.